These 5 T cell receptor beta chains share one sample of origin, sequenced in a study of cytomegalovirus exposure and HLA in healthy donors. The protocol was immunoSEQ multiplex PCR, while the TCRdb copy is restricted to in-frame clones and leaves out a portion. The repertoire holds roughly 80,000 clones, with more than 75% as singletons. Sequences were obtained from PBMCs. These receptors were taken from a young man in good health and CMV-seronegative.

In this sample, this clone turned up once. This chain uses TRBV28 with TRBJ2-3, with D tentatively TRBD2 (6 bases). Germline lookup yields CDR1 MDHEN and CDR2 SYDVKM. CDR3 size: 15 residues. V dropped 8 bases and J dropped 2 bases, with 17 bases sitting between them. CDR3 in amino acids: CASDRPRGDTDTQYF. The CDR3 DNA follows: TGTGCCAGCGACCGGCCGCGGGGCGACACAGATACGCAGTATTTT.

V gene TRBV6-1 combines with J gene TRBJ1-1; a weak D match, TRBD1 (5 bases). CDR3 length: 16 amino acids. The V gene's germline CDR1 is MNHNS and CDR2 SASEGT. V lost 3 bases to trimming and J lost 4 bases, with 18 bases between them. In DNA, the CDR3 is TGTGCCAGCAGTGATCCTTTTTACAGGACGCGCACTGAAGCTTTCTTT. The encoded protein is CASSDPFYRTRTEAFF.

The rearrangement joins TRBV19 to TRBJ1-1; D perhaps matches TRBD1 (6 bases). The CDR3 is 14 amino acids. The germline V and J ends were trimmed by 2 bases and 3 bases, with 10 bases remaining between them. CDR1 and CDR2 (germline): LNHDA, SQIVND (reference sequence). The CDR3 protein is CASSIIQGYTEAFF. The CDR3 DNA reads TGTGCCAGTAGTATAATACAGGGCTACACTGAAGCTTTCTTT.

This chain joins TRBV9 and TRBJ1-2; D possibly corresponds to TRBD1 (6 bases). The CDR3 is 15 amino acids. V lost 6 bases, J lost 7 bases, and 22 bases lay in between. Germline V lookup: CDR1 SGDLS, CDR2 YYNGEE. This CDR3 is CASNRGASLGTGYTF. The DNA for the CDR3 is TGTGCCAGCAATCGGGGGGCTTCGCTGGGTACTGGCTACACCTTC.

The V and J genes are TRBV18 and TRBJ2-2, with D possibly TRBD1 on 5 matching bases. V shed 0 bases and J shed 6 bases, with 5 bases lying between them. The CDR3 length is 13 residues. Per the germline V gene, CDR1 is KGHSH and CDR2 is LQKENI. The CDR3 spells CASSPPGAGELFF. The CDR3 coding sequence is TGTGCCAGCTCACCACCAGGGGCCGGGGAGCTGTTTTTT.